One and the same sample provided the 5 T cell receptor beta chains below, sequenced in a study of blood T cell repertoires in COVID-19. Assay: immunoSEQ multiplex PCR; the TCRdb copy retains only in-frame clones and omits some. The data contain roughly 250,000 clones, around 85% of them seen just once; the ten biggest clones take up 4%. What was sequenced was peripheral blood. These receptors were collected from a woman in her thirties or forties with active or convalescent COVID-19.

This clone showed up just once. V and J are TRBV11-2 and TRBJ2-3; 14 bases are a match to TRBD2. The germline CDR1 and CDR2 sequences are SGHAT and FQNNGV. The junction had 5 bases not matched to a gene; V was cut back by 5 bases and J by 7 bases. CDR3 length: 15 residues. The CDR3 DNA follows: TGTGCCAGCAGCGCAGGACTAGCGGGGGGCTATACGCAGTATTTT. This translates into CASSAGLAGGYTQYF.

The chain combines TRBV19 with TRBJ1-1; 10 bases align to TRBD1. CDR3 length: 18 amino acids. With V trimmed by 3 bases and J by 1 base, 11 bases remained unmatched. Looked up from germline, CDR1 is LNHDA and CDR2 is SQIVND (reference sequence). The CDR3 spells CASSILGQGVQRNTEAFF. DNA for the CDR3: TGTGCCAGTAGTATTCTCGGACAGGGGGTACAAAGGAACACTGAAGCTTTCTTT.

V usage is TRBV5-1 and J usage is TRBJ2-3; 9 nucleotides match TRBD2. The CDR3 totals 16 residues. After removal of 0 bases from V and 1 base from J, the junction contained 3 bases not matched to a gene. Germline V gives CDR1 SGHRS, CDR2 YFSETQ. The CDR3 sequence is CASSLESSGGTDTQYF. The CDR3 DNA follows: TGCGCCAGCAGCTTGGAATCTAGCGGGGGCACAGATACGCAGTATTTT.

The chain recombines TRBV28 with TRBJ1-1; the D gene is possibly TRBD1 (5 bases). This CDR3 is 12 amino acids long. CDR1 MDHEN and CDR2 SYDVKM come from the germline V gene. V lost 2 bases, J lost 8 bases, and 9 bases lay in between. The CDR3 region is CASSLRGLEAFF. The DNA of the CDR3 is TGTGCCAGCAGTTTAAGGGGACTCGAAGCTTTCTTT.

V is TRBV7-2 and J is TRBJ1-2; D might be TRBD1 (5 bases). Germline V gives CDR1 SGHTA, CDR2 FQGNSA. V was shortened by 0 bases and J by 4 bases, with 9 bases between the two germline ends. This CDR3 region has 14 residues. CDR3 sequence reads: CASSLAGGFYGYTF. The DNA for the CDR3 is TGTGCCAGCAGCTTAGCCGGGGGATTCTATGGCTACACCTTC. Based on the CDR3 plus reference TRBV7-2 and TRBJ1-2, the full variable domain is GAGVSQSPSNKVTEKGKDVELRCDPISGHTALYWYRQSLGQGLEFLIYFQGNSAPDKSGLPSDRFSAERTGGSVSTLTIQRTQQEDSAVYLCASSLAGGFYGYTFGSGTRLTVV.